The 4 T cell receptor beta chains below all came from one sample that was sequenced in a study of cytomegalovirus exposure and HLA in healthy donors. Produced via immunoSEQ multiplex PCR; TCRdb's table is partial and in-frame only. This table has over 200,000 clones, approximately 86% appearing once. Sequencing was performed on PBMCs. The receptors derive from a woman between 18 and 29 years old in good health and CMV-seronegative.

This clone was counted a few times. The chain recombines TRBV29-1 with TRBJ2-5; perhaps TRBD2 as D (6 bases). The CDR3 covers 13 residues. Trimming removed 1 base at V and 5 bases at J, with 11 bases between. The V gene's germline CDR1 is SQVTM and CDR2 ANQGSEA. The CDR3 coding sequence is TGCAGCGTTGAAGTAAGCGGAGGGGAGACCCAGTACTTC. Protein product: CSVEVSGGETQYF.

This clone has more than one count but fewer than ten. The chain uses TRBV7-9 and TRBJ2-7; 11 bases are shared with TRBD2. The CDR3 sequence is 16 residues long. Trimming removed 4 bases from V and 3 bases from J; junction bases left unmatched: 8. In germline, CDR1 is SEHNR, CDR2 FQNEAQ (reference sequence). The CDR3 nucleotides read TGTGCCAGCAGCTCTACGACTAGCGGGAAATTCTACGAGCAGTACTTC. This gives the protein CASSSTTSGKFYEQYF.

This clone occurred a few times. The chain is built from TRBV10-1 and TRBJ2-7; D is ambiguous. The germline CDR1 and CDR2 sequences are WNHNN and SYGVQD (reference sequence). The CDR3 sequence is 11 residues long. The V gene lost 3 bases and the J gene lost 2 bases, with 2 bases spanning the gap. The CDR3 here is CASSDTYEQYF. The CDR3 coding sequence is TGCGCCAGCAGTGACACCTACGAGCAGTACTTC.

V usage is TRBV7-2 and J usage is TRBJ2-1; 9 bases are shared with TRBD2. This CDR3 contains 15 residues. Germline CDR1 and CDR2: SGHTA and FQGNSA. V lost 1 base and J lost 7; bases outside the gene matches: 5. This CDR3 reads CASSLVREGRNEQFF. CDR3 bases: TGTGCCAGCAGCTTAGTGCGGGAGGGCCGTAATGAGCAGTTCTTC. Together with reference TRBV7-2 and TRBJ2-1, the CDR3 gives the full variable domain: GAGVSQSPSNKVTEKGKDVELRCDPISGHTALYWYRQSLGQGLEFLIYFQGNSAPDKSGLPSDRFSAERTGGSVSTLTIQRTQQEDSAVYLCASSLVREGRNEQFFGPGTRLTVL.